These T cell receptor beta chains were read from a single sample in a study of response to subunit inactivated influenza vaccine. TCRdb used MiXCR to reprocess the RT-PCR reads, holding one entry per CDR3 protein. The sample has around 530,000 distinct CDR3 sequences, over 9.5% seen once. The source was PBMCs from blood, collected on the day of vaccination. All receptors come from a man aged 50 to 60 who received an inactivated influenza vaccine. Each CDR3 is given with its conserved first and last residue. A D gene is named only where the DNA matches it firmly. Clone size is shown for a subset of rows, as once, few, many or a class of expanded clone.

TRBD1 | TRBJ1-1 | . | TRBV6-1 | CASSDRTGDGTEAFF | TGTGCCAGCAGCGATCGGACAGGGGACGGCACTGAAGCTTTCTTT
. | TRBJ2-1 | . | TRBV7-9 | CASSPLRGVSYNEQFF | TGTGCCAGCAGCCCCCTTAGGGGAGTGTCCTACAATGAGCAGTTCTTC
. | TRBJ2-1 | . | TRBV19 | CASSRTDNSYNEQFF | TGTGCCAGTAGCAGAACGGACAACTCCTACAATGAGCAGTTCTTC
. | TRBJ2-7 | . | TRBV9 | CAGSVTGSTYEQYF | TGTGCCGGCAGCGTGACGGGGAGTACCTACGAGCAGTACTTC
TRBD1 | TRBJ2-3 | few | TRBV4-2 | CASSPGDRDSPDTQYF | TGTGCCAGCAGCCCAGGGGACAGGGATTCTCCAGATACGCAGTATTTT
TRBD2 | TRBJ2-2 | few | TRBV4-2 | CASSQDVERGNTGELFF | TGTGCCAGCAGCCAAGATGTGGAGCGGGGGAACACCGGGGAGCTGTTTTTT
TRBD1 | TRBJ2-2 | many | TRBV28 | CASRGTGGSGELFF | TGTGCCAGCAGAGGGACAGGGGGGTCCGGGGAGCTGTTTTTT
. | TRBJ2-7 | few | TRBV25-1 | CASSEYPRGYEQYF | TGTGCCAGCAGTGAATATCCTCGTGGTTACGAGCAGTACTTC
. | TRBJ1-2 | few | TRBV20-1 | CSAGYGYTF | TGCAGTGCCGGCTATGGCTACACCTTC
TRBD1 | TRBJ2-3 | . | TRBV11-1 | CASSRYSRTGLTDTQYF | TGTGCCAGCAGCCGATACAGTAGGACAGGACTCACAGATACGCAGTATTTT
. | TRBJ1-2 | . | TRBV10-3 | CAISESKGSYGYTF | TGTGCCATCAGTGAGTCGAAGGGGAGCTATGGCTACACCTTC
. | TRBJ1-5 | . | TRBV6-2/TRBV6-3 | CASSYYRNSNQPQHF | TGTGCCAGCAGTTACTACAGAAATAGCAATCAGCCCCAGCATTTT
. | TRBJ1-1 | . | TRBV2 | CASSELRGNTEAFF | TGTGCCAGCAGTGAATTGAGAGGGAACACTGAAGCTTTCTTT
. | TRBJ2-1 | . | TRBV20-1 | CSVAGMAYNEQFF | TGCAGTGTAGCCGGGATGGCCTACAATGAGCAGTTCTTC
TRBD2 | TRBJ2-3 | . | TRBV7-8 | CASSLRRLAGADTQYF | TGTGCCAGCAGCTTAAGGCGGCTAGCGGGAGCAGATACGCAGTATTTT
TRBD2 | TRBJ2-7 | . | TRBV4-2 | CASSQASRRGAYEQYF | TGTGCCAGCAGCCAAGCTTCAAGACGGGGGGCCTACGAGCAGTACTTC
. | TRBJ2-7 | . | TRBV19 | CASSKDMPSYEQYF | TGTGCCAGTAGTAAGGACATGCCCTCCTACGAGCAGTACTTC
TRBD1 | TRBJ2-2 | . | TRBV7-9 | CASSHPTGIDTGELFF | TGTGCCAGCAGCCATCCGACAGGGATTGACACCGGGGAGCTGTTTTTT
TRBD2 | TRBJ2-1 | many | TRBV5-1 | CASSQGTSVYNEQFF | TGCGCCAGCAGCCAAGGGACTAGCGTCTACAATGAACAGTTCTTC
. | TRBJ2-7 | . | TRBV7-9 | CASSPYSVWGHEQYF | TGTGCCAGCAGCCCCTATTCCGTGTGGGGGCACGAGCAGTACTTC
TRBD1 | TRBJ2-6 | few | TRBV29-1 | CSDPGQENPSSGANVLTF | TGCAGCGACCCGGGACAGGAAAACCCAAGCTCTGGGGCCAACGTCCTGACTTTC
. | TRBJ1-3 | . | TRBV7-2 | CASSLEGFGGNTIYF | TGTGCCAGCAGCTTAGAAGGGTTCGGCGGAAACACCATATATTTT
. | TRBJ1-1 | few | TRBV29-1 | CSVGWGAAEAFF | TGCAGCGTTGGGTGGGGGGCCGCTGAAGCTTTCTTT
. | TRBJ2-5 | . | TRBV20-1 | CSARDLQQLGETQYF | TGCAGTGCTAGAGATCTTCAACAGCTCGGAGAGACCCAGTACTTC
. | TRBJ1-2 | few | TRBV19 | CASSTFGTLYGYTF | TGTGCCAGTAGTACATTTGGGACCCTCTATGGCTACACCTTC
. | TRBJ2-1 | . | TRBV20-1 | CSARGSLYNEQFF | TGCAGTGCTAGAGGGTCCCTTTACAATGAGCAGTTCTTC
TRBD2 | TRBJ2-3 | few | TRBV19 | CASSPRSGRRDTQYF | TGTGCCAGTAGTCCCCGCAGCGGGAGGAGAGATACGCAGTATTTT
. | TRBJ2-2 | many | TRBV24-1 | CATSDAYGELFF | TGTGCCACCAGTGATGCTTACGGGGAGCTGTTTTTT
TRBD1 | TRBJ2-7 | few | TRBV29-1 | CSVGTGILYEQYF | TGCAGCGTCGGGACAGGGATTCTCTACGAGCAGTACTTC
. | TRBJ2-3 | few | TRBV5-1 | CASSLVKGTDTQYF | TGCGCCAGCAGCTTGGTTAAAGGCACAGATACGCAGTATTTT
. | TRBJ2-5 | few | TRBV5-1 | CASSSATVGETQYF | TGCGCCAGCAGCTCCGCCACAGTGGGAGAGACCCAGTACTTC
TRBD1 | TRBJ1-2 | many | TRBV12-3/TRBV12-4 | CASSWGTGDGYTF | TGTGCCAGCAGTTGGGGGACAGGCGATGGCTACACCTTC
. | TRBJ1-1 | . | TRBV4-1 | CASSQVGGHTEAFF | TGCGCCAGCAGCCAAGTTGGGGGGCACACTGAAGCTTTCTTT
. | TRBJ1-1 | many | TRBV16 | CASSHPPRRSDTEAFF | TGTGCCAGCAGCCACCCCCCGAGACGGTCGGACACTGAAGCTTTCTTT
. | TRBJ2-5 | few | TRBV24-1 | CATSDSDYYQETQYF | TGTGCCACCAGTGACTCCGACTATTACCAAGAGACCCAGTACTTC
. | TRBJ2-3 | few | TRBV5-1 | CASSRRGDTQYF | TGCGCCAGCAGCCGACGGGGAGATACGCAGTATTTT
. | TRBJ2-2 | few | TRBV7-2 | CASSTATVNTGELFF | TGTGCCAGCAGCACCGCGACAGTGAACACCGGGGAGCTGTTTTTT
. | TRBJ2-3 | . | TRBV12-3/TRBV12-4 | CASSAREWRQYF | TGTGCCAGCAGTGCCAGGGAGTGGAGGCAGTATTTT
. | TRBJ1-2 | many | TRBV5-1 | CASSLVATNYGYTF | TGCGCCAGCAGCTTGGTGGCGACTAACTATGGCTACACCTTC
. | TRBJ2-7 | few | TRBV20-1 | CSARDLASEYEQYF | TGCAGTGCTAGGGATCTGGCTAGCGAGTACGAGCAGTACTTC
TRBD2 | TRBJ2-1 | few | TRBV24-1 | CATSDSGLAAYNEQFF | TGTGCCACCAGTGATTCGGGACTAGCGGCCTACAATGAGCAGTTCTTC
TRBD2 | TRBJ2-5 | many | TRBV11-2 | CASSHRLAGVQETQYF | TGTGCCAGCAGCCATAGACTAGCGGGAGTACAAGAGACCCAGTACTTC
. | TRBJ2-7 | many | TRBV5-1 | CASSHDGGGGGQYF | TGCGCCAGCAGCCATGACGGAGGTGGGGGCGGCCAGTACTTC
TRBD1 | TRBJ2-5 | . | TRBV3-1 | CASSQPGQGAETQYF | TGTGCCAGCAGCCAGCCGGGACAGGGGGCAGAGACCCAGTACTTC